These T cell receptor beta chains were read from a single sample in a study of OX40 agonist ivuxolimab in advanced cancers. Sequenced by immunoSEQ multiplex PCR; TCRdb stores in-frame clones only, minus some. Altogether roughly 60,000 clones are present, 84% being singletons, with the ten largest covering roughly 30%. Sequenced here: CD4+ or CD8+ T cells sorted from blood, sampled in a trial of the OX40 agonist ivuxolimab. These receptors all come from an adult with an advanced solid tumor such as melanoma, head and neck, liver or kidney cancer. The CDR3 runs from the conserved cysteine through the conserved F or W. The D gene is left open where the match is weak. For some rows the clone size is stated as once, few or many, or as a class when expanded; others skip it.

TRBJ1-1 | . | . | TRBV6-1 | TGTGCCAGCAGTGAAAGGGGAATCACTGAAGCTTTCTTT | CASSERGITEAFF
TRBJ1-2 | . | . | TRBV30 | TGTGCCTGGAGTGGCTCGGGGGGGTATGGCTACACCTTC | CAWSGSGGYGYTF
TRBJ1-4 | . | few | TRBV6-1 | TGTGCCAGCAGTGAAGACGGGGGCCGTAATGAAAAACTGTTTTTT | CASSEDGGRNEKLFF
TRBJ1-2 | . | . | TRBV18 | TGTGCCAGCTCACCACCCGGGGGTGCCGAGAATGGCTACACCTTC | CASSPPGGAENGYTF
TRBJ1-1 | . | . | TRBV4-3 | TGCGCCAGCAGCCAAGGCTCACTAGCTCCCACTGAAGCTTTCTTT | CASSQGSLAPTEAFF
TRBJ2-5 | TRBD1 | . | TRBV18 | TGTGCCAGCTCACCGGGACAGGGGAGCCAGTACTTC | CASSPGQGSQYF
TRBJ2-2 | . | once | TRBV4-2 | TGTGCCAGCAGCCAAAAGTCTGGGGGACCACCCGGGGAGCTGTTTTTT | CASSQKSGGPPGELFF
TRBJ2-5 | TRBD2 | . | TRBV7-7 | TGTGCCAGCAGCTTAGGGGCGGGAGTGCAAGAGACCCAGTACTTC | CASSLGAGVQETQYF
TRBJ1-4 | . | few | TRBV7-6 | TGTGCCAGCAGCTTAGAGGCGTTCGACGAAAAACTGTTTTTT | CASSLEAFDEKLFF
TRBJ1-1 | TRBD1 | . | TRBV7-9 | TGTGCCAGCAGCTTCGAATCCGGGACAGGGCCCACTGAAGCTTTCTTT | CASSFESGTGPTEAFF
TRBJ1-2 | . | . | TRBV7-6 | TGTGCCAGCAGCCCCGGGGGGGGCCTGAGCGTCGTTACTTTCGATGGCTACACCTTC | CASSPGGGLSVVTFDGYTF
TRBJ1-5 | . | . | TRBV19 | TGTGCCAGTAGTATGGGAGACCCGGGCAATCAGCCCCAGCATTTT | CASSMGDPGNQPQHF
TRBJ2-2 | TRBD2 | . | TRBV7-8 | TGTGCCAGCAGCTTCCTAGCGGGAGTTACCGGGGAGCTGTTTTTT | CASSFLAGVTGELFF
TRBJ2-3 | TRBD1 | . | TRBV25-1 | TGTGCCAGCCTTCGACAGGGGAGTCATAGTACGCAGTATTTT | CASLRQGSHSTQYF
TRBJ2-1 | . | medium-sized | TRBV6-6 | TGTGCCAGCAGCCTAGAACGGGGTGAGCAGTTCTTC | CASSLERGEQFF
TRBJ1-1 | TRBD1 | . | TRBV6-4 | TGTGCCAGCAGTGAAGACAGGGAGAACACTGAAGCTTTCTTT | CASSEDRENTEAFF
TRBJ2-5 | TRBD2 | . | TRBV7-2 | TGTGCCAGCAGCTTAGGGGGTAGCGGGGGCCCTCGGGCCCAGTACTTC | CASSLGGSGGPRAQYF
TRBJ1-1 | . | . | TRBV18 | TGTGCCAGCTCACCACAGGGGCCGGACACTGAAGCTTTCTTT | CASSPQGPDTEAFF
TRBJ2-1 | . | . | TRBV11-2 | TGTGCCAGCAGCTTAGGGAGCCGTTACAATGAGCAGTTCTTC | CASSLGSRYNEQFF
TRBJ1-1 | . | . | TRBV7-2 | TGTGCCAGCAGCTTATCAGGGAACACTGAAGCTTTCTTT | CASSLSGNTEAFF
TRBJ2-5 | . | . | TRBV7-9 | TGTGCCAGCAGCTACGGGGACTCTTGGGAGGCCCAGTACTTC | CASSYGDSWEAQYF
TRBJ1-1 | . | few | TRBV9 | TGTGCCAGCAGCCTGACCGTGGACACTGAAGCTTTCTTT | CASSLTVDTEAFF
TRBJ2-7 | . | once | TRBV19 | TGTGCCAGTAGTATATCCCACGAGAGCTCCTACGAGCAGTACTTC | CASSISHESSYEQYF
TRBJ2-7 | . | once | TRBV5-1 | TGCGCCAGCAGCTTCGACAGGACCTACTACGAGCAGTACTTC | CASSFDRTYYEQYF
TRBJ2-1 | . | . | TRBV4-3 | TGCGCCAGCAGCCAAGACTGGGGGGCCTACAATGAGCAGTTCTTC | CASSQDWGAYNEQFF
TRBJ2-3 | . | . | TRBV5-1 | TGCGCCAGCAGCTCATCACCCCGCGGCAGTGGGGCAGATACGCAGTATTTT | CASSSSPRGSGADTQYF
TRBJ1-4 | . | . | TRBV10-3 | TGTGCCATCAGTGAAGGGGTTCGGGCTAATGAAAAACTGTTTTTT | CAISEGVRANEKLFF
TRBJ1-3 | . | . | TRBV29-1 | TGCAGCGTTGAGGGCAGGATGACTGGAAACACCATATATTTT | CSVEGRMTGNTIYF
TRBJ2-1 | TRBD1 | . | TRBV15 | TGTGCCACCAGCAGAGATGGACAGGGCAACTACAATGAGCAGTTCTTC | CATSRDGQGNYNEQFF
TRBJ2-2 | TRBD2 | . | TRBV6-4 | TGTGCCAGCAGTTGGACTAGCGCCGGGGAGCTGTTTTTT | CASSWTSAGELFF
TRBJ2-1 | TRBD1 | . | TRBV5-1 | TGCGCCAGCAGGGGACAGAGTTACTACAATGAGCAGTTCTTC | CASRGQSYYNEQFF
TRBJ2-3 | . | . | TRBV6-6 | TGTGCCAGCAGATTACGGGATAACACAGATACGCAGTATTTT | CASRLRDNTDTQYF
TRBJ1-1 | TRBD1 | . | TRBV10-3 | TGTGCCTCCCAGGGGGAGAGGAACACTGAAGCTTTCTTT | CASQGERNTEAFF
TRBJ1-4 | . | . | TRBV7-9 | TGTGCCAGCAGCTTTGGGCCCGCCCATAATGAAAAACTGTTTTTT | CASSFGPAHNEKLFF
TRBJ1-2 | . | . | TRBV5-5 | TGTGCCAGCAGCTTGGAATTGTGGGGGCTCGGCTATGGCTACACCTTC | CASSLELWGLGYGYTF
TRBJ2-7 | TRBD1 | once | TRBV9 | TGTGCCAGCAGCCTCCGGGACAGGGCGTACGAGCAGTACTTC | CASSLRDRAYEQYF
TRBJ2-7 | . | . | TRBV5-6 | TGTGCCAGCAGCTTACAGTTAGGGTTAGACTACGAGCAGTACTTC | CASSLQLGLDYEQYF
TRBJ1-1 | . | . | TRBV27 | TGTGCCAGCAGCCCCCCCCCAGGGTTGAACACTGAAGCTTTCTTT | CASSPPPGLNTEAFF
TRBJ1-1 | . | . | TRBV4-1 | TGCGCCAGCAGCCAAGAAGCGGGAACTGAAGCTTTCTTT | CASSQEAGTEAFF